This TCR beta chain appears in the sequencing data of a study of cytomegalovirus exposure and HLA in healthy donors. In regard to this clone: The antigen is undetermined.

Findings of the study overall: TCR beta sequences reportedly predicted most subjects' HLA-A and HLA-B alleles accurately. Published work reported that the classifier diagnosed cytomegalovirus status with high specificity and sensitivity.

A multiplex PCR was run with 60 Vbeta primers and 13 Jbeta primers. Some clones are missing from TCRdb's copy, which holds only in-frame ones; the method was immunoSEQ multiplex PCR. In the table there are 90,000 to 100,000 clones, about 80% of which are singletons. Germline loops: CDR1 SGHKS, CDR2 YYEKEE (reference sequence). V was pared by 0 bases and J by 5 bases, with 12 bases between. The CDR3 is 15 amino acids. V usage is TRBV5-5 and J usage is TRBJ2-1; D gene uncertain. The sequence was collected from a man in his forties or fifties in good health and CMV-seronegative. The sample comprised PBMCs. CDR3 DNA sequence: TGTGCCAGCAGCTTGGATCCTTCCACAGACAATGAGCAGTTCTTC. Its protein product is CASSLDPSTDNEQFF. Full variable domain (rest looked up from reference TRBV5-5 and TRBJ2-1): DAGVTQSPTHLIKTRGQQVTLRCSPISGHKSVSWYQQVLGQGPQFIFQYYEKEERGRGNFPDRFSARQFPNYSSELNVNALLLGDSALYLCASSLDPSTDNEQFFGPGTRLTVL.